The 5 T cell receptor beta chains below all came from one sample that was sequenced in a study of Tregs in tolerant kidney transplant recipients. The table came from immunoSEQ multiplex PCR; TCRdb's copy has only in-frame clones and leaves some out. The table shows under 80,000 clones, with 80% to 90% occurring only once. This sample comprised Tregs from blood, obtained before the transplant. The receptor source for this set is a human donor who received a combined kidney and bone marrow transplant.

The rearrangement links TRBV11-2 to TRBJ2-3, with D maybe TRBD1 (5 bases). CDR3 length: 14 amino acids. The germline CDR1 and CDR2 sequences are SGHAT and FQNNGV. V was clipped by 4 bases and J by 4 bases, with 12 bases between them. The chain's CDR3 is CASSSPGIPDTQYF. CDR3 nucleotides: TGTGCCAGCAGCTCTCCAGGGATCCCAGATACGCAGTATTTT.

This chain links TRBV5-1 with TRBJ1-1; no clear D. V lost 0 bases and J 4 bases, leaving 7 bases between the germline ends. This CDR3 contains 13 residues. Germline CDR1 is SGHRS and CDR2 is YFSETQ. CDR3 region: CASSLDGLTEAFF. Here the CDR3 DNA reads TGCGCCAGCAGCTTGGACGGGCTCACTGAAGCTTTCTTT.

The V gene is TRBV13, the J gene TRBJ2-5, with TRBD2 matching over 10 bases. J lost 2 bases, V lost 5 bases, and 14 bases had no gene match. There are 18 residues in the CDR3. Looked up from germline, CDR1 is PRHDT and CDR2 is FYEKMQ (reference sequence). Here the CDR3 reads CASSRGGLAGVIQETQYF. DNA for the CDR3: TGTGCCAGCAGCCGCGGTGGCCTAGCGGGGGTGATTCAAGAGACCCAGTACTTC.

This clone came up once. This chain links TRBV6-5 with TRBJ2-6; unclear D gene. CDR3 length: 12 residues. V lost 7 bases, J lost 4 bases, and 5 bases lay in between. CDR1 is MNHEY, CDR2 SVGAGI, per germline. CDR3 bases: TGTGCCAGCATGTGGGGGGCCAACGTCCTGACTTTC. As protein: CASMWGANVLTF.

This clone has only a few counts. V usage is TRBV21-1 and J usage is TRBJ2-7; TRBD1 is the table's D call, not checked against the DNA. TRBV21-1 is a recognized pseudogene. This CDR3 comprises 13 residues. CDR3 residues: CASRNDRVHEQYF. The DNA for the CDR3 is TGTGCCAGCAGGAATGACAGGGTCCACGAGCAGTACTTC.